The 25 T cell receptor beta chains in this list originate from one sample, sequenced in a study of control samples from healthy donors and cancer patients. TCRdb keeps only in-frame clones here, not all; method: immunoSEQ multiplex PCR. The table shows 90,000 to 140,000 clones, with 83% occurring only once. The sample consisted of blood. These receptors originate from a woman aged 50 to 60 in good health.

The V gene is TRBV7-9, the J gene TRBJ2-7; TRBD1 aligns across 7 bases. This CDR3 is built from 15 residues. Trimming took 1 base from V and 2 from J; bases not matched to a gene: 5. From germline, CDR1 is SEHNR and CDR2 FQNEAQ (reference sequence). This CDR3 reads CASSLETGPTYEQYF. Here the CDR3 DNA reads TGTGCCAGCAGCTTAGAGACAGGGCCGACCTACGAGCAGTACTTC.

The gene calls are TRBV27 and TRBJ1-1; D not resolved. The CDR3 consists of 18 residues. Germline-derived CDR1 and CDR2 are MNHEY and SMNVEV (reference sequence). The V gene lost 4 bases and the J gene lost 0 bases, with 21 bases spanning the gap. The CDR3 sequence is CASSSIPRVNFMNTEAFF. The CDR3 DNA is TGTGCCAGCAGTTCCATTCCCCGCGTAAACTTCATGAACACTGAAGCTTTCTTT.

This clone has just one count. This rearrangement joins TRBV9 to TRBJ2-3, with D possibly matching TRBD2 (6 bases). The V gene lost 0 bases and the J gene lost 6 bases, with 14 bases spanning the gap. There are 15 residues in the CDR3. From germline, CDR1 is SGDLS and CDR2 YYNGEE. DNA of the CDR3: TGTGCCAGCAGCGTAGCTACGCGGGGCGGGGATACGCAGTATTTT. Encoded protein: CASSVATRGGDTQYF.

This clone was counted a few times. The gene calls are TRBV14 and TRBJ1-4, with TRBD1 matching 8 bases. This CDR3 has 17 amino acids. Germline-derived CDR1 and CDR2 are SGHDN and FVKESK. Trimming at V came to 3 bases and at J to 2 bases, leaving 8 bases not matched to a gene. CDR3 bases: TGTGCCAGCAGCCACCTCGGACAGGGAGGGACTAATGAAAAACTGTTTTTT. Its translation is CASSHLGQGGTNEKLFF.

This sequence joins TRBV10-1 and TRBJ1-2; perhaps TRBD1 as D (6 bases). The CDR3 totals 15 residues. Germline V gene lookup returns CDR1 WNHNN and CDR2 SYGVQD (reference sequence). Trimming removed 1 base from V and 7 bases from J, with 16 bases in between. DNA of the CDR3: TGCGCCAGCAGTGAGTTTGGCAGGGGTCCCCGTGGCTACACCTTC. As protein: CASSEFGRGPRGYTF.

The rearrangement uses TRBV4-2 and TRBJ1-2; 7 positions match TRBD1. Germline V gives CDR1 LGHNA, CDR2 YNFKEQ. The CDR3 sequence is 13 residues long. V gave up 4 bases and J gave up 7 bases; unmatched junction bases: 6. CDR3 sequence reads: CASSRDRASGYTF. The CDR3, as DNA: TGTGCCAGCAGCCGAGACAGGGCAAGTGGCTACACCTTC.

This rearrangement joins TRBV2 to TRBJ1-6; 8 bases align to TRBD1. The CDR3 spans 16 residues. J was trimmed by 4 bases and V by 7 bases; bases with no gene match: 9. CDR1 is SNHLY and CDR2 is FYNNEI in the germline V gene. CDR3 loop: CASKNPGGFYNSPLHF. In DNA form, the CDR3 reads TGTGCCAGCAAGAACCCAGGGGGCTTTTATAATTCACCCCTCCACTTT.

The V call is TRBV28, the J call TRBJ2-5; D remains ambiguous. This CDR3 has 12 residues. Germline CDR1 and CDR2: MDHEN and SYDVKM. V was clipped by 8 bases and J by 4 bases, with 11 bases between them. CDR3 DNA: TGTGCCAGCGGGCTTTACCCAGAGACCCAGTACTTC. This translates into CASGLYPETQYF.

This chain links TRBV5-1 with TRBJ2-1; D is undetermined. The CDR3 is made up of 13 amino acids. V dropped 4 bases and J dropped 6 bases, with 11 bases sitting between them. The germline CDR1 and CDR2 sequences are SGHRS and YFSETQ. The CDR3 reads CASSTRVANEQFF. In nucleotides, the CDR3 is TGCGCCAGCAGCACCAGAGTAGCCAATGAGCAGTTCTTC. The variable domain in full, with the rest retrieved from reference TRBV5-1 and TRBJ2-1, is KAGVTQTPRYLIKTRGQQVTLSCSPISGHRSVSWYQQTPGQGLQFLFEYFSETQRNKGNFPGRFSGRQFSNSRSEMNVSTLELGDSALYLCASSTRVANEQFFGPGTRLTVL.

This clone was picked up a small number of times. The chain is built from TRBV11-3 and TRBJ2-3; D gene ambiguous. The CDR3 has 13 amino acids. Trimming took 5 bases from V and 9 from J, leaving 15 bases between them. Germline V gene sequence: CDR1 SGHNT, CDR2 YENEEA. The CDR3 loop reads CASSPDPVMTQYF. The CDR3 DNA is TGTGCCAGCAGCCCGGACCCGGTGATGACGCAGTATTTT.

CDR3 DNA sequence: TGTGCCTGGAGTGTACTTAGAGGGCCGTACGAGCAGTACTTC. Translated: CAWSVLRGPYEQYF. V usage is TRBV30 and J usage is TRBJ2-7, with a tentative D call TRBD2 (5 bases). Trimming stripped 0 bases from V and 4 bases from J, with 13 bases between. The CDR3 length is 14 residues. Germline assignment: CDR1 GTSNPN and CDR2 SVGIG (reference sequence).

This chain uses TRBV29-1 with TRBJ2-5; 9 bases map to TRBD2. The CDR3 runs to 15 residues. Trimming at V came to 6 bases and at J to 5 bases, leaving 13 bases not matched to a gene. CDR1 is SQVTM, CDR2 ANQGSEA, per germline. CDR3 region: CSVPRGGGAYETQYF. The CDR3 DNA is TGCAGCGTCCCCCGGGGCGGGGGGGCCTATGAGACCCAGTACTTC.

CDR3 coding DNA: TGTGCCAGCAGCCCGCCTGGAAATGAGCAGTTCTTC. As protein: CASSPPGNEQFF. The chain has TRBV5-6 and TRBJ2-1; no firm D call. CDR3 length: 12 residues. The V gene lost 4 bases and the J gene lost 7 bases, with 9 bases spanning the gap. Per germline, CDR1 SGHDT and CDR2 YYEEEE.

V gene TRBV10-3 combines with J gene TRBJ2-7; D is tentatively TRBD1 or TRBD2 (5 bases each). Germline V gene lookup returns CDR1 ENHRY and CDR2 SYGVKD. The CDR3 extends over 17 amino acids. The V end lost 5 bases, the J end lost 3 bases, and 23 bases lay between the germline ends. CDR3 amino acids: CAISLSLLITGRYEQYF. The CDR3 DNA sequence: TGTGCCATCAGTTTATCCCTATTAATAACGGGGCGCTACGAGCAGTACTTC.

CDR3 residues: CASSSSTVRSSYEQYF. CDR3 nucleotides: TGTGCCAGCAGCTCCTCGACAGTGAGGAGCTCCTACGAGCAGTACTTC. The chain recombines TRBV5-4 with TRBJ2-7, with a possible D match to TRBD1 (5 bases). The germline V gene encodes CDR1 SGHNT and CDR2 YYREEE (reference sequence). The CDR3 contains 16 residues. V was cut by 3 bases and J by 0 bases, with 16 bases left in between.

The chain links TRBV30 to TRBJ1-5, with D unclear. The CDR3 consists of 15 residues. From germline, CDR1 is GTSNPN and CDR2 SVGIG (reference sequence). V was pared by 2 bases and J by 0 bases, with 11 bases between. The CDR3 nucleotides are TGTGCCTGGAGTTCGGGAGGGAATAGCAATCAGCCCCAGCATTTT. It yields the protein CAWSSGGNSNQPQHF. The whole variable domain, filled in from reference TRBV30 and TRBJ1-5, reads SQTIHQWPATLVQPVGSPLSLECTVEGTSNPNLYWYRQAAGRGLQLLFYSVGIGQISSEVPQNLSASRPQDRQFILSSKKLLLSDSGFYLCAWSSGGNSNQPQHFGDGTRLSIL.

This sequence joins TRBV11-2 and TRBJ1-1; D is ambiguous. Looked up from germline, CDR1 is SGHAT and CDR2 is FQNNGV. The CDR3 contains 13 residues. Trimming cost V 2 bases and J 1 base, with 5 bases left between them. The CDR3 bases are TGTGCCAGCAGCTTAACCGGGAACACTGAAGCTTTCTTT. This sequence encodes CASSLTGNTEAFF.

This clone was counted only a few times. The rearrangement uses TRBV30 and TRBJ1-1; 7 bases are shared with TRBD1. The V and J ends lost 1 base and 8 bases, in that order; junction bases with no gene match: 4. The CDR3 has 12 residues. The V gene's germline CDR1 is GTSNPN and CDR2 SVGIG (reference sequence). As DNA, the CDR3 is TGTGCCTGGAGTGACAGGGGATACGAAGCTTTCTTT. This sequence encodes CAWSDRGYEAFF.

The CDR3 loop reads CASSFSDNTEAFF. CDR3 nucleotide sequence: TGTGCCAGCAGCTTCAGCGATAACACTGAAGCTTTCTTT. The chain recombines TRBV11-2 with TRBJ1-1; D uncertain. Germline CDR1 and CDR2: SGHAT and FQNNGV. Trimming left V 3 bases short and J 2 bases short, with 7 bases between. The CDR3 is 13 residues long. Full variable domain (remainder filled in from reference TRBV11-2 and TRBJ1-1): EAGVAQSPRYKIIEKRQSVAFWCNPISGHATLYWYQQILGQGPKLLIQFQNNGVVDDSQLPKDRFSAERLKGVDSTLKIQPAKLEDSAVYLCASSFSDNTEAFFGQGTRLTVV.

V gene TRBV6-5 combines with J gene TRBJ1-1; D is possibly TRBD1 (6 bases). There are 13 residues in the CDR3. Deletions cut 5 bases from V and 4 bases from J, with 11 bases between. CDR1 and CDR2 from the germline V gene are MNHEY and SVGAGI. In DNA, the CDR3 is TGTGCCAGCAGTCGAAAAGGGGGCACTGAAGCTTTCTTT. Protein product: CASSRKGGTEAFF.

The V and J genes are TRBV11-2 and TRBJ2-3, with a weak D call TRBD2 (7 bases). V lost 5 bases and J 5 bases, leaving 17 bases between the germline ends. The CDR3 has 15 residues. Germline lookup yields CDR1 SGHAT and CDR2 FQNNGV. The CDR3 DNA reads TGTGCCAGCAGCCCGGGGGGCCGCGTCAGAGATACGCAGTATTTT. Its protein is CASSPGGRVRDTQYF.

The chain couples TRBV28 to TRBJ1-4; 8 nucleotides match TRBD1. V shed 8 bases, J shed 6 bases, and the junction held 8 bases outside the gene matches. Germline V gene sequence: CDR1 MDHEN, CDR2 SYDVKM. The CDR3 covers 14 residues. As DNA, the CDR3 is TGTGCCAGCGCATCAGGGGGCGCGGATGAAAAACTGTTTTTT. Translated, it gives CASASGGADEKLFF.

The chain is built from TRBV18 and TRBJ2-2, with a tentative D call TRBD1 (6 bases). The CDR3 length is 12 residues. The germline gives CDR1 KGHSH, CDR2 LQKENI. V was trimmed by 8 bases and J by 6 bases, leaving 10 bases between them. The chain's CDR3 is CASPGDPGELFF. The CDR3 DNA reads as TGTGCCAGCCCAGGGGATCCCGGGGAGCTGTTTTTT.

The rearrangement links TRBV6-2 or TRBV6-3 to TRBJ2-1, with TRBD2 identical over 7 bases. CDR1 is MNHEY and CDR2 is SVGEGT in the germline V gene. The CDR3 sequence is 15 residues long. V shed 4 bases, J shed 0 bases, and the junction held 3 bases outside the gene matches. CDR3: CASSWGGSSYNEQFF. CDR3 coding DNA: TGTGCCAGCAGTTGGGGGGGGAGCTCCTACAATGAGCAGTTCTTC.

This chain links TRBV15 with TRBJ2-3; no firm D call. Germline V gene data show CDR1 as LNHNV and CDR2 as YYDKDF (reference sequence). CDR3 length: 14 residues. V was pared by 4 bases and J by 0 bases, with 8 bases between. As DNA, the CDR3 is TGTGCCACCAGCATATCCAGGAGCACAGATACGCAGTATTTT. It yields the protein CATSISRSTDTQYF.